The clone carrying this T cell receptor beta chain was picked up a small number of times. This record comes from a study of blood T cell repertoires in COVID-19. The germline gives CDR1 MNHNS, CDR2 SASEGT. CDR3 length: 14 residues. V was clipped by 1 base and J by 0 bases, with 6 bases between them. The repertoire was sequenced with immunoSEQ multiplex PCR; TCRdb's copy has only in-frame clones and lacks some. Among some 200,000 clones listed, roughly 84% were seen once. The sample comprised peripheral blood. The chain employs TRBV6-1 and TRBJ1-2; D is uncertain. This sequence was found in a woman aged 55-69 years with acute or convalescent COVID-19. The CDR3: CASSEDLANYGYTF. The CDR3 nucleotides are TGTGCCAGCAGTGAAGATCTTGCTAACTATGGCTACACCTTC.